This entry lists 18 T cell receptor beta chains sequenced from one sample in a study of regulatory T cells in long-lasting Graves disease. In building TCR beta libraries, iRepertoire HTBI primers were used together with Arm-PCR of CDR3 regions. MiXCR, run by TCRdb on the multiplex PCR reads, gives a single entry per CDR3 protein. The data contain hundreds of thousands of distinct CDR3 sequences, about 21% of them seen just once; the ten biggest clones take up over 11%. Regarding time point: persistent/refractory GD, antithyroid drugs over 5 years with positive TRAb. PBMC RNA served as the TCR library source. The source was peripheral blood mononuclear cells (PBMCs), collected when the disease was refractory, from a patient treated with antithyroid drugs. The receptors derive from a female donor with Graves disease.

This clonotype came up many times. The chain carries TRBV11-2 and TRBJ1-1, with no clear D. This CDR3 is built from 12 residues. Trimming pared 7 bases from V and 0 bases from J, leaving 6 bases between. The V gene's germline CDR1 is SGHAT and CDR2 FQNNGV. CDR3: CASNLLNTEAFF. The CDR3 DNA follows: TGTGCCAGCAACCTTTTGAACACTGAAGCTTTCTTT.

This clonotype was detected once. The chain recombines TRBV27 with TRBJ2-1; 8 positions agree with TRBD2. Looked up from germline, CDR1 is MNHEY and CDR2 is SMNVEV (reference sequence). V trimming: 2 bases; J trimming: 7 bases; junction bases outside the gene matches: 7. The CDR3 extends over 15 amino acids. CDR3 sequence reads: CASSLVAGGPNEQFF. CDR3 DNA: TGTGCCAGCAGTTTAGTCGCGGGGGGTCCAAATGAGCAGTTCTTC.

The chain combines TRBV5-1 with TRBJ2-4; D gene ambiguous. With the DNA end fitting TRBJ2-7 better, the J assignment may be wrong. Germline CDR1 and CDR2: SGHRS and YFSETQ. There are 12 residues in the CDR3. Here the CDR3 reads CASGKGTYEQYF. DNA for the CDR3: TGCGCCAGCGGCAAAGGGACCTACGAGCAGTACTTC.

This clonotype has more than one count but fewer than ten. J is TRBJ1-6 and V is TRBV9, with D perhaps TRBD1 (5 bases). The V end lost 4 bases, the J end lost 9 bases, and 17 bases lay between the germline ends. Germline V gene sequence: CDR1 SGDLS, CDR2 YYNGEE. The CDR3 loop spans 15 amino acids. In DNA, the CDR3 is TGTGCCAGCAGCATGGGGCCGACGGGAGGTTCACCCCTCCACTTT. Translating it yields CASSMGPTGGSPLHF. The full variable domain, in which reference TRBV9 and TRBJ1-6 provide the parts outside the CDR3, is DSGVTQTPKHLITATGQRVTLRCSPRSGDLSVYWYQQSLDQGLQFLIQYYNGEERAKGNILERFSAQQFPDLHSELNLSSLELGDSALYFCASSMGPTGGSPLHFGNGTRLTVT.

This clonotype was found a few times. The V call is TRBV11-2, the J call TRBJ2-2; TRBD2 agrees at 7 bases. V lost 4 bases and J lost 3; bases outside the gene matches: 2. The CDR3 runs to 14 residues. Germline CDR1 is SGHAT and CDR2 is FQNNGV. CDR3 amino acids: CASSSRGDTGELFF. The CDR3 DNA sequence: TGTGCCAGCAGCTCCCGGGGGGACACCGGGGAGCTGTTTTTT.

V usage is TRBV20-1 and J usage is TRBJ1-4; tentatively, D is TRBD1 (6 bases). The V gene lost 5 bases and the J gene lost 10 bases, with 14 bases spanning the gap. Germline assignment: CDR1 DFQATT and CDR2 SNEGSKA (reference sequence). The CDR3 has 12 residues. This chain's CDR3 is CSAVTGFGKLFF. The CDR3, as DNA: TGCAGTGCTGTGACAGGCTTCGGAAAACTGTTTTTT.

In this sample, this clonotype turned up many times. The chain combines TRBV20-1 with TRBJ1-1; 7 nucleotides match TRBD1. V gave up 0 bases and J gave up 1 base; unmatched junction bases: 5. The CDR3 has 15 residues. Germline CDR1 and CDR2: DFQATT and SNEGSKA (reference sequence). Here the CDR3 DNA reads TGCAGTGCTAGAGATACAGGGGCTGGGAACACTGAAGCTTTCTTT. The encoded protein is CSARDTGAGNTEAFF.

This clonotype was counted at least ten times. The gene calls are TRBV6-5 and TRBJ1-1; D gene uncertain. CDR1 is MNHEY, CDR2 SVGAGI, per germline. The CDR3 is 12 residues long. V gave up 2 bases and J gave up 1 base, with 2 bases separating them. The CDR3 here is CASSYPNTEAFF. CDR3 sequence (DNA): TGTGCCAGCAGTTACCCGAACACTGAAGCTTTCTTT.

This clonotype was observed at least ten times. At one boundary the junction diverges from the germline segment, which might be a read error. The V gene is TRBV5-1, the J gene TRBJ2-2, with 11 bases fitting TRBD2. The CDR3 spans 16 residues. CDR1 and CDR2 from the germline V gene are SGHRS and YFSETQ. CDR3 in amino acids: CASSPGLAANTGELFF. In DNA, the CDR3 is TGTGCCAGCAGCCCGGGACTAGCGGCGAACACCGGGGAGCTGTTTTTT.

The sample holds many counts of this clonotype. In DNA, the CDR3 is TGTGCCAGCAGTTTCTCAGAGCACTCCTACGAGCAGTACTTC. Translated: CASSFSEHSYEQYF. The chain couples TRBV27 to TRBJ2-7; D is ambiguous. The germline V gene has CDR1 MNHEY and CDR2 SMNVEV (reference sequence). The CDR3 length is 14 residues. With 3 bases removed from V and 0 bases from J, the gap between germline ends came to 9 bases.

V usage is TRBV27 and J usage is TRBJ2-7; TRBD1 agrees at 9 bases. With V trimmed by 3 bases and J by 0 bases, 6 bases remained unmatched. The V gene's germline CDR1 is MNHEY and CDR2 SMNVEV (reference sequence). The CDR3 extends over 16 amino acids. The chain's CDR3 is CASSFLGQGFSYEQYF. The CDR3 bases are TGTGCCAGCAGTTTTCTGGGACAGGGCTTCTCCTACGAGCAGTACTTC.

The chain uses TRBV20-1 and TRBJ2-7; TRBD2 agrees at 7 bases. The CDR3 contains 14 residues. V shed 5 bases, J shed 5 bases, and the junction held 12 bases outside the gene matches. CDR1 and CDR2 from the germline V gene are DFQATT and SNEGSKA (reference sequence). CDR3 sequence: CSAHTGTAGDEQYF. CDR3 DNA: TGCAGTGCTCATACCGGGACGGCGGGGGACGAGCAGTACTTC.

The chain links TRBV5-4 to TRBJ2-5; TRBD2 might be the D (6 bases). V was shortened by 1 base and J by 5 bases, with 12 bases between the two germline ends. CDR1 is SGHNT, CDR2 YYREEE, per germline (reference sequence). The CDR3 extends over 14 amino acids. The CDR3 sequence: CASSLYGGVETQYF. The CDR3 DNA sequence: TGTGCCAGCAGCTTGTACGGGGGTGTGGAGACCCAGTACTTC.

This sequence joins TRBV11-2 and TRBJ2-2; D is unclear. This CDR3 contains 16 residues. The germline V and J ends were trimmed by 1 base and 2 bases, with 11 bases remaining between them. The germline V gene has CDR1 SGHAT and CDR2 FQNNGV. CDR3 region: CASSLVAQINTGELFF. For the CDR3, the DNA is TGTGCCAGCAGCTTAGTAGCCCAAATAAACACCGGGGAGCTGTTTTTT.

This chain uses TRBV5-1 with TRBJ2-5; no firm D call. CDR1 is SGHRS and CDR2 is YFSETQ in the germline V gene. Trimming took 0 bases from V and 0 from J, leaving 9 bases between them. This CDR3 has 15 residues. Here the CDR3 DNA reads TGCGCCAGCAGCTTGGTTGCGGTGTACCAAGAGACCCAGTACTTC. It yields the protein CASSLVAVYQETQYF.

This clonotype was counted between two and nine times. The chain employs TRBV5-1 and TRBJ2-1, with TRBD2 identical over 9 bases. The germline gives CDR1 SGHRS, CDR2 YFSETQ. The CDR3 has 16 amino acids. Unmatched junction bases numbered 4, after V lost 0 bases and J lost 3 bases. DNA for the CDR3: TGCGCCAGCAGCTTGGGGGCGGGAGGGGTCTACAATGAGCAGTTCTTC. This encodes CASSLGAGGVYNEQFF.

This clonotype came up a few times. The chain links TRBV19 to TRBJ1-5; 10 bases line up with TRBD1. The CDR3 contains 13 residues. Germline V gene data show CDR1 as LNHDA and CDR2 as SQIVND (reference sequence). Germline trimming cut 8 bases from V and 5 bases from J; bases unmatched to any gene: 3. CDR3 in DNA: TGTGCCAGTCTGGACAGGGGGGATCAGCCCCAGCATTTT. Protein: CASLDRGDQPQHF.

This clonotype has a count of ten or more. V is TRBV28 and J is TRBJ1-2, with D tentatively TRBD1 (6 bases). The V and J ends lost 2 bases and 4 bases respectively, with 17 bases between them. Per germline, CDR1 MDHEN and CDR2 SYDVKM. CDR3 length: 16 amino acids. The CDR3 is CASSLRIRGSVYGYTF. The CDR3 DNA follows: TGTGCCAGCAGTTTACGGATCAGGGGTTCAGTCTATGGCTACACCTTC.